Listed below are T cell receptor beta chains from one sample, sequenced in a study of blood T cell repertoires in COVID-19. The assay was immunoSEQ multiplex PCR, and TCRdb's table has in-frame clones only and misses some. The repertoire includes a few hundred thousand clones, around 85% of them detected once, and 6.2% sits in the top ten. Input material: peripheral blood. The receptor set was obtained from a man between 60 and 70 years old with acute or convalescent COVID-19. Each CDR3 is given with its conserved first and last residue. D genes are given only for firm matches. Some rows mark clone size as missing; the rest say once, few, many or name a class of expanded clone.

>NA|TRBV2|TRBJ2-5|TRBD1
TGTGCCAGCAGTGGACAGGGGACAGCCAGGGAGACCCAGTACTTC
CASSGQGTARETQYF
>NA|TRBV6-5|TRBJ1-2|NA
TGTGCCAGCAGTTACTCGAACTGGGCAAGTGGCTACACCTTC
CASSYSNWASGYTF
>NA|TRBV6-5|TRBJ1-1|NA
TGTGCCAGCAGTTTTCGGACAGTAACTGAAGCTTTCTTT
CASSFRTVTEAFF
>once|TRBV3-1/TRBV3-2|TRBJ2-1|TRBD2
TGTGCCAGCAGCACAACGGACCCGGGACTAGCGGATTACAATGAGCAGTTCTTC
CASSTTDPGLADYNEQFF
>NA|TRBV5-1|TRBJ2-7|TRBD1
TGCGCCAGCAGCGGAACCGGGACAGGGACCTACGAGCAGTACTTC
CASSGTGTGTYEQYF
>NA|TRBV5-4|TRBJ1-2|TRBD1
TGTGCCAGCAACTTCCCGGGACAGAACTATGGCTACACCTTC
CASNFPGQNYGYTF
>once|TRBV25-1|TRBJ1-4|NA
TGTGCCAGCAGTGGAGTTGGAGGGATTAATGAAAAACTGTTTTTT
CASSGVGGINEKLFF
>NA|TRBV9|TRBJ1-2|TRBD1
TGTGCCAGCAGAAATACCGGGACAGTCTATGGCTACACCTTC
CASRNTGTVYGYTF
>NA|TRBV5-6|TRBJ2-1|NA
TGTGCCAGCAGCTTGGCCCGGACAAGGTCCTACAATGAGCAGTTCTTC
CASSLARTRSYNEQFF
>NA|TRBV11-3|TRBJ2-1|TRBD2
TGTGCCAGCAGCAGGACTAGCGGGGGCCTTTCCTACAATGAGCAGTTCTTC
CASSRTSGGLSYNEQFF